The 21 T cell receptor beta chains given below trace back to one sample, sequenced in a study of blood T cell repertoires in COVID-19. TCRdb keeps only in-frame clones here, not all; method: immunoSEQ multiplex PCR. This sample yields 130,000 or so clones, of which around 90% are seen a single time; 1.5% belongs to the top ten. The specimen was peripheral blood. The receptors here all came from an older woman with acute or convalescent COVID-19.

The gene calls are TRBV5-6 and TRBJ2-2, with TRBD2 identical over 9 bases. The CDR3 is 17 residues long. V lost 3 bases to trimming and J lost 3 bases; unmatched junction nucleotides: 9. In germline, CDR1 is SGHDT, CDR2 YYEEEE. The CDR3 sequence is CASSSGLAFADTGELFF. The CDR3 DNA reads as TGTGCCAGCAGCTCGGGACTAGCCTTCGCCGACACCGGGGAGCTGTTTTTT.

This sequence joins TRBV19 and TRBJ1-1, with D hard to call. CDR1 is LNHDA, CDR2 SQIVND, per germline (reference sequence). V dropped 5 bases and J dropped 3 bases, with 13 bases sitting between them. CDR3 size: 14 residues. The CDR3 spells CASSLGSGYTEAFF. Written as DNA, the CDR3 is TGTGCCAGTAGTTTAGGGAGCGGGTACACTGAAGCTTTCTTT. Complete variable domain (other parts from reference TRBV19 and TRBJ1-1): DGGITQSPKYLFRKEGQNVTLSCEQNLNHDAMYWYRQDPGQGLRLIYYSQIVNDFQKGDIAEGYSVSREKKESFPLTVTSAQKNPTAFYLCASSLGSGYTEAFFGQGTRLTVV.

The chain uses TRBV7-8 and TRBJ2-7; 9 nucleotides agree with TRBD1. Germline values: CDR1 SGHVS, CDR2 FQNEAQ. The CDR3 is made up of 14 amino acids. V trimming: 1 base; J trimming: 3 bases; junction bases outside the gene matches: 1. This chain's CDR3 is CASSLGGQGYEQYF. The CDR3 bases are TGTGCCAGCAGCTTAGGGGGACAGGGCTACGAGCAGTACTTC.

This clone appeared a single time. V usage is TRBV19 and J usage is TRBJ2-4; the match to TRBD1 covers 7 bases. Germline CDR1 reads LNHDA; CDR2 reads SQIVND (reference sequence). The J segment lost 8 bases and the V segment lost 8 bases, leaving 9 bases of the junction unmatched. This CDR3 spans 13 amino acids. The CDR3 sequence is CASSLNRGDIQYF. The CDR3 coding sequence is TGTGCCAGTTCCCTCAACAGGGGAGACATTCAGTACTTC.

The V call is TRBV27, the J call TRBJ1-4, with 7 positions matching TRBD1. Germline assignment: CDR1 MNHEY and CDR2 SMNVEV (reference sequence). The J segment lost 5 bases and the V segment lost 7 bases, leaving 16 bases of the junction unmatched. The CDR3 runs 17 residues. CDR3 bases: TGTGCCAGCACCCAACACGGGACTTCCAGGGGGAATGAAAAACTGTTTTTT. This codes for CASTQHGTSRGNEKLFF.

The chain recombines TRBV6-5 with TRBJ1-5, with D tentatively TRBD1 (5 bases). The CDR3 consists of 15 residues. The germline V gene has CDR1 MNHEY and CDR2 SVGAGI. Trimming shortened V by 2 bases and J by 5 bases, and 13 bases separated the two germline ends. The CDR3 here is CASSYGSGGDQPQHF. Here the CDR3 DNA reads TGTGCCAGCAGTTACGGATCGGGGGGAGATCAGCCCCAGCATTTT.

The rearrangement joins TRBV9 to TRBJ2-1; 13 nucleotides line up with TRBD2. V lost 0 bases and J lost 8; bases outside the gene matches: 2. The CDR3 contains 15 residues. Looked up from germline, CDR1 is SGDLS and CDR2 is YYNGEE. Written as DNA, the CDR3 is TGTGCCAGCAGCGTAGAAGGGACTAGCGGGGATGAGCAGTTCTTC. It encodes CASSVEGTSGDEQFF.

The chain employs TRBV7-2 and TRBJ1-5, with 8 positions matching TRBD1. Germline V lookup: CDR1 SGHTA, CDR2 FQGNSA. Trimming at V came to 4 bases and at J to 6 bases, leaving 11 bases not matched to a gene. The CDR3 has 16 amino acids. CDR3 sequence (DNA): TGTGCCAGCAGCTCGAGGGACAGGACGTCCGGTCAGCCCCAGCATTTT. Translated: CASSSRDRTSGQPQHF.

The CDR3 is CASSLAWAVQDTQYF. The CDR3 region has the DNA TGTGCCAGCAGCTTGGCCTGGGCAGTTCAAGATACGCAGTATTTT. J is TRBJ2-3 and V is TRBV5-6; D ambiguous. Germline V gene data show CDR1 as SGHDT and CDR2 as YYEEEE. V lost 0 bases and J lost 5, with 13 bases in between. The CDR3 extends over 15 amino acids.

This clone is a singleton in its sample. The CDR3 reads CASSFWRATEAFF. The CDR3 DNA follows: TGTGCCAGCAGCTTCTGGAGGGCCACTGAAGCTTTCTTT. V usage is TRBV5-5 and J usage is TRBJ1-1; no reliable D call. V was clipped by 2 bases and J by 4 bases, with 9 bases between them. CDR3 length equals 13 residues. Germline V gene data show CDR1 as SGHKS and CDR2 as YYEKEE (reference sequence). The full variable domain, completed using reference TRBV5-5 and TRBJ1-1, is DAGVTQSPTHLIKTRGQQVTLRCSPISGHKSVSWYQQVLGQGPQFIFQYYEKEERGRGNFPDRFSARQFPNYSSELNVNALLLGDSALYLCASSFWRATEAFFGQGTRLTVV.

The rearrangement uses TRBV6-2 or TRBV6-3 and TRBJ1-1; no reliable D call. This CDR3 has 15 amino acids. Trimming cost V 2 bases and J 6 bases, with 16 bases left between them. Germline CDR1 reads MNHEY; CDR2 reads SVGEGT. This CDR3 is CASSYPGEGRPEAFF. The CDR3 DNA is TGTGCCAGCAGTTACCCCGGAGAGGGCCGACCTGAAGCTTTCTTT.

V gene TRBV19 combines with J gene TRBJ2-6, with TRBD1 identical over 9 bases. In germline, CDR1 is LNHDA, CDR2 SQIVND (reference sequence). The CDR3 covers 17 residues. Losses at the gene ends were 1 base for V and 2 bases for J; bases not matched to a gene: 3. For the CDR3, the DNA is TGTGCCAGTAGTATAGTGGACAGGGGTACTGGGGCCAACGTCCTGACTTTC. This translates into CASSIVDRGTGANVLTF.

The V call is TRBV27, the J call TRBJ1-3; D not certain. Germline CDR1 is MNHEY and CDR2 is SMNVEV (reference sequence). V gave up 5 bases and J gave up 0 bases, with 11 bases separating them. This CDR3 comprises 15 residues. The CDR3 DNA follows: TGTGCCAGCAGTACGCTACCCCTCTCTGGAAACACCATATATTTT. It specifies CASSTLPLSGNTIYF.

This chain's CDR3 is CASSQGGLNYGYTF. The CDR3 DNA reads as TGTGCCAGCAGCCAAGGGGGCCTTAACTATGGCTACACCTTC. The rearrangement uses TRBV14 and TRBJ1-2, with D possibly matching TRBD1 (5 bases). In germline, CDR1 is SGHDN, CDR2 FVKESK. The V gene lost 1 base and the J gene lost 1 base, with 7 bases spanning the gap. There are 14 residues in the CDR3.

The chain recombines TRBV18 with TRBJ1-1, with 7 nucleotides matching TRBD1. The CDR3 runs 18 residues. V lost 3 bases, J lost 0 bases, and 13 bases stayed unmatched. Germline CDR1 and CDR2: KGHSH and LQKENI. The CDR3 DNA sequence: TGTGCCAGCTCACCTAGGGCGCCGGGACAGCTAATGAACACTGAAGCTTTCTTT. Residues: CASSPRAPGQLMNTEAFF.

The rearrangement joins TRBV9 to TRBJ2-1; the match to TRBD1 covers 7 bases. This CDR3 spans 16 amino acids. Trimming cost V 0 bases and J 10 bases; bases outside gene matches: 13. The germline V gene has CDR1 SGDLS and CDR2 YYNGEE. The CDR3 protein is CASSVAGTEPNGEQFF. CDR3 bases: TGTGCCAGCAGCGTAGCAGGGACAGAACCTAATGGGGAGCAGTTCTTC.

The genes are TRBV30 and TRBJ2-7, with a tentative D call TRBD2 (5 bases). V lost 2 bases, J lost 3 bases, and 11 bases lay in between. Germline assignment: CDR1 GTSNPN and CDR2 SVGIG (reference sequence). The CDR3 length is 13 residues. This chain's CDR3 is CAWSLGLSYEQYF. In nucleotides, the CDR3 is TGTGCCTGGAGTCTCGGACTGAGCTACGAGCAGTACTTC. Full variable domain (rest looked up from reference TRBV30 and TRBJ2-7): SQTIHQWPATLVQPVGSPLSLECTVEGTSNPNLYWYRQAAGRGLQLLFYSVGIGQISSEVPQNLSASRPQDRQFILSSKKLLLSDSGFYLCAWSLGLSYEQYFGPGTRLTVT.

The chain uses TRBV30 and TRBJ1-5; D is ambiguous. Germline V gene sequence: CDR1 GTSNPN, CDR2 SVGIG (reference sequence). V was trimmed by 0 bases and J by 3 bases, leaving 6 bases between them. The CDR3 runs to 13 residues. The CDR3 loop is CAWSVQTNQPQHF. The CDR3 nucleotides are TGTGCCTGGAGTGTACAGACCAATCAGCCCCAGCATTTT.

V and J are TRBV3-1 (or the pseudogene TRBV3-2) and TRBJ2-5; D is undetermined. Germline loops: CDR1 LGHDT, CDR2 YNNKEL (reference sequence). This CDR3 comprises 13 residues. V was shortened by 1 base and J by 5 bases, with 8 bases between the two germline ends. The CDR3: CASSQGGSETQYF. The DNA for the CDR3 is TGTGCCAGCAGCCAAGGTGGCTCTGAGACCCAGTACTTC.

This clone was recorded once. The chain recombines TRBV5-1 with TRBJ2-3; 14 bases match TRBD2. With 2 bases clipped from V and 0 bases from J, the junction kept 5 bases outside the gene matches. This CDR3 region has 18 residues. The germline V gene encodes CDR1 SGHRS and CDR2 YFSETQ. The CDR3 spells CASSFRLAGGRSTDTQYF. The CDR3 bases are TGCGCCAGCAGCTTCAGACTAGCGGGGGGGCGTAGCACAGATACGCAGTATTTT.

The chain is built from TRBV7-6 and TRBJ1-5; 7 nucleotides match TRBD1. This CDR3 is 15 amino acids long. Germline V gives CDR1 SGHVS, CDR2 FNYEAQ. Germline trimming cut 1 base from V and 3 bases from J; bases unmatched to any gene: 3. This chain's CDR3 is CASSLGRGPNQPQHF. The CDR3 nucleotides read TGTGCCAGCAGCTTAGGAAGGGGGCCCAATCAGCCCCAGCATTTT. Full variable domain (missing parts from reference TRBV7-6 and TRBJ1-5): GAGVSQSPRYKVTKRGQDVALRCDPISGHVSLYWYRQALGQGPEFLTYFNYEAQQDKSGLPNDRFSAERPEGSISTLTIQRTEQRDSAMYRCASSLGRGPNQPQHFGDGTRLSIL.